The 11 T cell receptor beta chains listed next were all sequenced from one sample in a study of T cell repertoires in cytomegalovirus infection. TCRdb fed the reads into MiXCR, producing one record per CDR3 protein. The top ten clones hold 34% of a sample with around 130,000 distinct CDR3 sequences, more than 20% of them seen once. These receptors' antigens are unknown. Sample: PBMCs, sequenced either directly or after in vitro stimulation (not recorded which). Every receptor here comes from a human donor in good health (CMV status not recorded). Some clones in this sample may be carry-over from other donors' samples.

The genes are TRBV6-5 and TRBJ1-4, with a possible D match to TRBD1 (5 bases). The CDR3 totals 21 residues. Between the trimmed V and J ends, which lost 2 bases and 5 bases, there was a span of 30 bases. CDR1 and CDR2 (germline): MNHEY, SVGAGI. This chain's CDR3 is CASSYRPPISGPTRENEKLFF. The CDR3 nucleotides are TGTGCCAGCAGTTACCGTCCCCCTATTTCAGGGCCGACCCGAGAGAATGAAAAACTGTTTTTT.

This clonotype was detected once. CDR3 in amino acids: CATSRVGTDEKLFF. CDR3 coding DNA: TGTGCCACCAGCAGAGTTGGGACAGACGAAAAACTGTTTTTT. The chain links TRBV15 to TRBJ1-4; TRBD1 matches at 7 bases. Germline CDR1 is LNHNV and CDR2 is YYDKDF (reference sequence). Trimming removed 1 base from V and 8 bases from J; junction bases left unmatched: 4. The CDR3 sequence is 14 residues long.

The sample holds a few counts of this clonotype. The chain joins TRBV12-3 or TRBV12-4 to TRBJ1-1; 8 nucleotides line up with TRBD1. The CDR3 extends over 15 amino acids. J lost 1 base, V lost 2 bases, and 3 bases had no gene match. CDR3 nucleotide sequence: TGTGCCAGCAGTTTAATAACAGGGGGGAACACTGAAGCTTTCTTT. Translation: CASSLITGGNTEAFF.

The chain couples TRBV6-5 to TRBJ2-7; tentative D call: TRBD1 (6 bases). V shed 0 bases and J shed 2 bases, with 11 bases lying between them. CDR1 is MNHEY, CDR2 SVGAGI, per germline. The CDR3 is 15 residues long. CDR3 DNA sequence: TGTGCCAGCAGTTACTCCCCCTCAGGGGCCTACGAGCAGTACGTC. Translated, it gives CASSYSPSGAYEQYV.

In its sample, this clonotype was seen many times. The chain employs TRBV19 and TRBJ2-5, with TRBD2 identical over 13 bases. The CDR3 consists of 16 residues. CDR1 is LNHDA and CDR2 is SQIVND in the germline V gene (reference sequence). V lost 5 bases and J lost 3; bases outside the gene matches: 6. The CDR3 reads CASSAAGTSGKETQYF. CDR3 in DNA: TGTGCCAGTAGTGCCGCCGGGACTAGCGGGAAAGAGACCCAGTACTTC. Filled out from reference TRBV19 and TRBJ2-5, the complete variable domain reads DGGITQSPKYLFRKEGQNVTLSCEQNLNHDAMYWYRQDPGQGLRLIYYSQIVNDFQKGDIAEGYSVSREKKESFPLTVTSAQKNPTAFYLCASSAAGTSGKETQYFGPGTRLLVL.

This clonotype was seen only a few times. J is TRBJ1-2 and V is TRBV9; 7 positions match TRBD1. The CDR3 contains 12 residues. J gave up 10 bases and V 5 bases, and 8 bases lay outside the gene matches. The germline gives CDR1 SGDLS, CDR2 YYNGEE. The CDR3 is CASSAGTATYTF. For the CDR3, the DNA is TGTGCCAGCAGTGCAGGGACAGCTACCTACACCTTC.

The CDR3 is CAWSAGGGQPQHF. The CDR3 DNA reads TGTGCCTGGAGTGCCGGGGGAGGTCAGCCCCAGCATTTT. This sequence joins TRBV30 and TRBJ1-5, with D possibly being TRBD1 (5 bases). V lost 1 base, J lost 6 bases, and 10 bases lay in between. CDR3 size: 13 residues. CDR1 and CDR2 (germline): GTSNPN, SVGIG (reference sequence). The full variable domain, its missing parts supplied by reference TRBV30 and TRBJ1-5, is SQTIHQWPATLVQPVGSPLSLECTVEGTSNPNLYWYRQAAGRGLQLLFYSVGIGQISSEVPQNLSASRPQDRQFILSSKKLLLSDSGFYLCAWSAGGGQPQHFGDGTRLSIL.

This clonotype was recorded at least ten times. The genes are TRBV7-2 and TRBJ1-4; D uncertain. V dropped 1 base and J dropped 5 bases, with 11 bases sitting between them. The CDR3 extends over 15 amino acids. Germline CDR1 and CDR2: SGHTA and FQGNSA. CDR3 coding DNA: TGTGCCAGCAGCTTAGTAGGGTCAAGCAATGAAAAACTGTTTTTT. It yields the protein CASSLVGSSNEKLFF.

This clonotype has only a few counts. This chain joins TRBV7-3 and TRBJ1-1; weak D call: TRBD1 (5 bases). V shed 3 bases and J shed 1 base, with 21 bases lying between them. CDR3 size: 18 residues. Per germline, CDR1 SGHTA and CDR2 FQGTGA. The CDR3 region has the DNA TGTGCCAGCAGCTTGCTCATCGGGGCTTCTATCCGGAACACTGAAGCTTTCTTT. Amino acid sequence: CASSLLIGASIRNTEAFF. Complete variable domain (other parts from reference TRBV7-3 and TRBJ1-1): GAGVSQTPSNKVTEKGKYVELRCDPISGHTALYWYRQSLGQGPEFLIYFQGTGAADDSGLPNDRFFAVRPEGSVSTLKIQRTERGDSAVYLCASSLLIGASIRNTEAFFGQGTRLTVV.

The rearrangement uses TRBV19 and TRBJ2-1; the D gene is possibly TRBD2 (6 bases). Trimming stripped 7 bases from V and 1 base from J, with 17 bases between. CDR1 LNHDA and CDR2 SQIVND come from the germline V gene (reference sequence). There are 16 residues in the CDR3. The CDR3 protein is CASIPEIAASYNEQFF. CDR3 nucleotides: TGTGCCAGTATCCCGGAGATAGCGGCGTCCTACAATGAGCAGTTCTTC.

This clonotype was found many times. CDR3 residues: CAISDGETQYF. The CDR3 DNA reads TGTGCCATCAGTGACGGAGAGACCCAGTACTTC. This chain uses TRBV10-3 with TRBJ2-5; D gene ambiguous. V shed 3 bases and J shed 4 bases, with 3 bases lying between them. The CDR3 contains 11 residues. CDR1 and CDR2 (germline): ENHRY, SYGVKD.